This TCR beta chain was recorded in a study of blood T cell repertoires in COVID-19. Study details: Some COVID-19 samples were acute and others convalescent; all came from the United States, Italy and Spain. Sources were T cells, B-cell-depleted T cells, or PBMCs; the material itself was cDNA or gDNA.

This clone was observed once. Germline loops: CDR1 LGHNA, CDR2 YNFKEQ. V lost 0 bases and J lost 3, with 12 bases in between. The CDR3 sequence is 17 residues long. As originally analysed: The authors estimated nucleated cell counts from reference gene primer amplification. Sequencing was performed with immunoSEQ multiplex PCR; in TCRdb, only in-frame clones are kept and a portion is missing. V and J calls and clone size are copied from that table; D and trimming were computed from the DNA. This table holds 180,000 or so clones, less than 90% found once. Sample: peripheral blood. The clonotype originates from a woman aged 60 to 75 with COVID-19, enrolled during active disease. The chain couples TRBV4-2 to TRBJ1-6; tentatively, D is TRBD1 (6 bases). The CDR3, as DNA: TGTGCCAGCAGCCAAGATCCGGGACAACACTATAATTCACCCCTCCACTTT. Translated: CASSQDPGQHYNSPLHF.